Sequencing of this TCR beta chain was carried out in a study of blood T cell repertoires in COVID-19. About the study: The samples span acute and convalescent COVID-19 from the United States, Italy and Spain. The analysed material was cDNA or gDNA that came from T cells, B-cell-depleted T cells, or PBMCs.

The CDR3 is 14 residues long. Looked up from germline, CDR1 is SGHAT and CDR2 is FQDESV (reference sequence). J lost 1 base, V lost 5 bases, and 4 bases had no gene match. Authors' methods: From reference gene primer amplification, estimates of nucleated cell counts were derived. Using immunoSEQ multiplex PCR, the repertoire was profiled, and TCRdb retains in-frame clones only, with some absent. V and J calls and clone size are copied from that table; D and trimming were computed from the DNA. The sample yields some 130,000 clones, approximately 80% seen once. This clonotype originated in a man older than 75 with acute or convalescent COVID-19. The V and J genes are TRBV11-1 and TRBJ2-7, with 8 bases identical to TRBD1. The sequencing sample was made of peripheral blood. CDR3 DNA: TGTGCCAGCAGCCTAGGGACAGGTTCCTACGAGCAGTACTTC. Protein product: CASSLGTGSYEQYF.